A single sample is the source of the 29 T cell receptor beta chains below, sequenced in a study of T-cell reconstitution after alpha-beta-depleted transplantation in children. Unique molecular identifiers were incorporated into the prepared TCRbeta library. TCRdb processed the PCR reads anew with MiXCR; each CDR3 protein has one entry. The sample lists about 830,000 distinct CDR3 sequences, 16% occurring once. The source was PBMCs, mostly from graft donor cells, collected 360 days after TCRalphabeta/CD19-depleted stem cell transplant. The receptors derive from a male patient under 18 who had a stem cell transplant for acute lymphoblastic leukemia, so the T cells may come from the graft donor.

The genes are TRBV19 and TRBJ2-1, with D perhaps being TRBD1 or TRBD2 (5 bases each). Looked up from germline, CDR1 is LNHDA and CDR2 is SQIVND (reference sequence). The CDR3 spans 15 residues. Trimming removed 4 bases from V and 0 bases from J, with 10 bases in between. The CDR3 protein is CASSTGPNSYNEQFF. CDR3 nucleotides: TGTGCCAGTAGTACGGGACCGAACTCCTACAATGAGCAGTTCTTC.

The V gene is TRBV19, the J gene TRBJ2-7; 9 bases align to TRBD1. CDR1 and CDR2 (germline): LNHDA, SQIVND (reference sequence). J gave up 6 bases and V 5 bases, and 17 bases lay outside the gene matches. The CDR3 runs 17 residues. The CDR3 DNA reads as TGTGCCAGTAGTCTTAATACAGGGGGCGCGTGGAGTGTCGAGCAGTACTTC. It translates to CASSLNTGGAWSVEQYF.

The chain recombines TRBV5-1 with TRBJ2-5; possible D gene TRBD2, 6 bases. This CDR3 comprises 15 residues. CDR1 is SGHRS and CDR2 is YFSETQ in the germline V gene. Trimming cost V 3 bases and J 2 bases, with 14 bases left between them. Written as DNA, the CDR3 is TGCGCCAGCAGCTACCTCGGGGGTAGACAAGAGACCCAGTACTTC. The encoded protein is CASSYLGGRQETQYF.

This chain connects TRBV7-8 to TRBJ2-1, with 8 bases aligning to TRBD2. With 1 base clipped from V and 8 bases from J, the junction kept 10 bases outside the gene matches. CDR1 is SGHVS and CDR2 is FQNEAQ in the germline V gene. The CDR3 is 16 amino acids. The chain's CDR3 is CASSLVMAGGWDEQFF. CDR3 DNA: TGTGCCAGCAGCTTAGTTATGGCGGGAGGATGGGATGAGCAGTTCTTC.

The CDR3 DNA follows: TGCAGTGCTAGAGGCCTACAGGGACTAGCGGGAGCAAAGTATTTT. Amino acid sequence: CSARGLQGLAGAKYF. The chain joins TRBV20-1 to TRBJ2-3; TRBD2 matches at 14 bases. V lost 1 base and J lost 13; bases outside the gene matches: 10. Germline-derived CDR1 and CDR2 are DFQATT and SNEGSKA (reference sequence). CDR3 size: 15 residues.

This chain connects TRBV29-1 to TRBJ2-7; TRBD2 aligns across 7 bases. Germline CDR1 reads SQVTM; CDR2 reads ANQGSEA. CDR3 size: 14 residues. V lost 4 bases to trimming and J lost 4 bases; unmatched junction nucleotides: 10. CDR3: CSVVGSPREYEQYF. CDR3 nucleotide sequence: TGCAGCGTTGTCGGCAGCCCGCGGGAGTACGAGCAGTACTTC.

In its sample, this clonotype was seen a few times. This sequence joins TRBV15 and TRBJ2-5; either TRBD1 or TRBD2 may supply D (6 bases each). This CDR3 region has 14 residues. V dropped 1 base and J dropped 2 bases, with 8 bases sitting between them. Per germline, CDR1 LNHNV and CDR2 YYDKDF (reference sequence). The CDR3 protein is CATSRGRGQETQYF. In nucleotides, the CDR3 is TGTGCCACCAGCAGAGGGAGGGGGCAAGAGACCCAGTACTTC.

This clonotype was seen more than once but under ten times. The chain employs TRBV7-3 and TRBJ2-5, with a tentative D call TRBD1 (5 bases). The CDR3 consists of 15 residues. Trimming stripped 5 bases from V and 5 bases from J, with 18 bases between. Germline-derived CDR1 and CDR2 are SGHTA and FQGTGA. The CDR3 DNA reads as TGTGCCAGCAGCCCTAGTAGGGGTGAAACGGAGACCCAGTACTTC. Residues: CASSPSRGETETQYF. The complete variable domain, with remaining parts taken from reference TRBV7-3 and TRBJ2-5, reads GAGVSQTPSNKVTEKGKYVELRCDPISGHTALYWYRQSLGQGPEFLIYFQGTGAADDSGLPNDRFFAVRPEGSVSTLKIQRTERGDSAVYLCASSPSRGETETQYFGPGTRLLVL.

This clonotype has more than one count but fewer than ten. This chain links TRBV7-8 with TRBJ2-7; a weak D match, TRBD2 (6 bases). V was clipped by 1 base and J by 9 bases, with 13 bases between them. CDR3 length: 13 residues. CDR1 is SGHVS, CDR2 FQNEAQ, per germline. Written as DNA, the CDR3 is TGTGCCAGCAGCTTAGGGGAGGCCACAACGCAGTACTTC. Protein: CASSLGEATTQYF.

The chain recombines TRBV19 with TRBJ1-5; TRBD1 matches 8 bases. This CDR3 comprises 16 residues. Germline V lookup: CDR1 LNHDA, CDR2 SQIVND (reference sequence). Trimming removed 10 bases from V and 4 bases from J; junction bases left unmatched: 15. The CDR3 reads CATIRRAGGGNQPQHF. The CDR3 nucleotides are TGTGCCACCATCCGTCGGGCAGGGGGCGGTAATCAGCCCCAGCATTTT. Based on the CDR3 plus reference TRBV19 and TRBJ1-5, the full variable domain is DGGITQSPKYLFRKEGQNVTLSCEQNLNHDAMYWYRQDPGQGLRLIYYSQIVNDFQKGDIAEGYSVSREKKESFPLTVTSAQKNPTAFYLCATIRRAGGGNQPQHFGDGTRLSIL.

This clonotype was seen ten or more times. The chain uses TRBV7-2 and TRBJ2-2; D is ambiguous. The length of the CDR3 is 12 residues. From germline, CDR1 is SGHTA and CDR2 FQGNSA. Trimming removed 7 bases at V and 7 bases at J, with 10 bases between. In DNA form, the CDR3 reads TGTGCCAGCACCGTTGCCATCGGGGAGCTGTTTTTT. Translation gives CASTVAIGELFF.

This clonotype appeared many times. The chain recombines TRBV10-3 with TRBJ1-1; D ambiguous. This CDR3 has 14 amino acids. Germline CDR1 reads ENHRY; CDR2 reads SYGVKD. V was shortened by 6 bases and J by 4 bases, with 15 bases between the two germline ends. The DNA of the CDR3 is TGTGCCATCAGCAGACCCGGCCCCTCCACTGAAGCTTTCTTT. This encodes CAISRPGPSTEAFF.

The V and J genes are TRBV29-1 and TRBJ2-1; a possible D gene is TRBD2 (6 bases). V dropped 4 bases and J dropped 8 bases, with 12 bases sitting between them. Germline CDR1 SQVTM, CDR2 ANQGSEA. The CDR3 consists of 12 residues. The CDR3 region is CSVAGWGDEQFF. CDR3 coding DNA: TGCAGCGTTGCCGGGTGGGGGGATGAGCAGTTCTTC.

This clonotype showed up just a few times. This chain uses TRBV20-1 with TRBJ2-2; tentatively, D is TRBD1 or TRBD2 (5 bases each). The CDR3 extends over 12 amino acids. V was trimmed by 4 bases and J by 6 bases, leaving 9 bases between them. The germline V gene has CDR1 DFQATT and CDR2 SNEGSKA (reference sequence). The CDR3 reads CSAKPGPGELFF. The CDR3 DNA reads TGCAGTGCTAAGCCGGGGCCCGGGGAGCTGTTTTTT.

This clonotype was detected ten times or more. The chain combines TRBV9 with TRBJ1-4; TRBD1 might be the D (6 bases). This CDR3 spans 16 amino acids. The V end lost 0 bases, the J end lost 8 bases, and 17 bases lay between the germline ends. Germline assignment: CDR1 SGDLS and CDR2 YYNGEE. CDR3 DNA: TGTGCCAGCAGCGTAGGACCCTTCGCTGGGGGCGAAAAACTGTTTTTT. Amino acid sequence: CASSVGPFAGGEKLFF. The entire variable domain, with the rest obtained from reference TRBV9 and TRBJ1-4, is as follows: DSGVTQTPKHLITATGQRVTLRCSPRSGDLSVYWYQQSLDQGLQFLIQYYNGEERAKGNILERFSAQQFPDLHSELNLSSLELGDSALYFCASSVGPFAGGEKLFFGSGTQLSVL.

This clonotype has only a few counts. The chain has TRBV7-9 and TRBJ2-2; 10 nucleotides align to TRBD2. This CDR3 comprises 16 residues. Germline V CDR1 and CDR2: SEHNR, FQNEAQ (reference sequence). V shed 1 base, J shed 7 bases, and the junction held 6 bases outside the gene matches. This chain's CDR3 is CASSLVLAGDGGELFF. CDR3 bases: TGTGCCAGCAGCTTAGTGCTAGCGGGAGACGGCGGGGAGCTGTTTTTT.

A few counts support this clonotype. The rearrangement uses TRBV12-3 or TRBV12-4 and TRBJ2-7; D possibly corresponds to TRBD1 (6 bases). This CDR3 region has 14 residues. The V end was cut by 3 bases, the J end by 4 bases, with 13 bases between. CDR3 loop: CASSFFRTEYEQYF. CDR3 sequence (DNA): TGTGCCAGCAGTTTCTTCCGGACAGAATACGAGCAGTACTTC.

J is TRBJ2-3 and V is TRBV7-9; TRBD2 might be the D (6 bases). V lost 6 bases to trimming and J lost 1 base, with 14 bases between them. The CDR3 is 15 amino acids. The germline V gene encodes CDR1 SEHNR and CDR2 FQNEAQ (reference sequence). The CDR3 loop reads CASRGRESGTDTQYF. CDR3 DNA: TGTGCCAGCAGGGGACGGGAGTCCGGCACAGATACGCAGTATTTT.

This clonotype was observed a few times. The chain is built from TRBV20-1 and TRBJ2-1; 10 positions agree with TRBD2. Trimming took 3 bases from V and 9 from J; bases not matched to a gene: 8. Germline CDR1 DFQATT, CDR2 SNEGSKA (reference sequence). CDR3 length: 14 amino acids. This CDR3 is CSASLASGRSEQFF. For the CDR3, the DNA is TGCAGTGCTAGTCTGGCTAGCGGGAGATCTGAGCAGTTCTTC.

As DNA, the CDR3 is TGCGCCAGCAGCTCCTCAGGGGGTCCGAATGAAAAACTGTTTTTT. This translates into CASSSSGGPNEKLFF. This chain connects TRBV5-1 to TRBJ1-4; the match to TRBD1 covers 7 bases. The V and J ends lost 3 bases and 5 bases, in that order; junction bases with no gene match: 7. Germline values: CDR1 SGHRS, CDR2 YFSETQ. The CDR3 has 15 residues.

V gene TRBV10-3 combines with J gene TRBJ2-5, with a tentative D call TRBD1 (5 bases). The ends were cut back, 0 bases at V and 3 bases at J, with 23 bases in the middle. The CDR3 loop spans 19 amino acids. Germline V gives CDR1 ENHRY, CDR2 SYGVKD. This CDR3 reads CAISESSQLRQTQEETQYF. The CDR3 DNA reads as TGTGCCATCAGTGAGTCTTCCCAGTTGCGACAGACACAGGAAGAGACCCAGTACTTC.

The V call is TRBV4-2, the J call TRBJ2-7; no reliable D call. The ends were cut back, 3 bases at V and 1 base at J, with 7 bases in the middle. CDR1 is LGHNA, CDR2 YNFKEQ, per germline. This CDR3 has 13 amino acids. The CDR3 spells CASSHDLSYEQYF. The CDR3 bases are TGTGCCAGCAGCCATGACCTATCCTACGAGCAGTACTTC.

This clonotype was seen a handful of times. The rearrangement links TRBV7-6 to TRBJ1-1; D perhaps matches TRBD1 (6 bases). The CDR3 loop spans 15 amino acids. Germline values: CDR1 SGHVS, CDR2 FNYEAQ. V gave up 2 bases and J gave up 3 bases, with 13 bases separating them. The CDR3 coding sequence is TGTGCCAGCAGCTTATCCGGGACACGTCACACTGAAGCTTTCTTT. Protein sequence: CASSLSGTRHTEAFF.

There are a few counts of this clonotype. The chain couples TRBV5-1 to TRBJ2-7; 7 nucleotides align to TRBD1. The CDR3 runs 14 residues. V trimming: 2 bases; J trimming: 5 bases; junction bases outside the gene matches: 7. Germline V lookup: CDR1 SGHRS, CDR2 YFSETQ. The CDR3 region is CASSLGGPWDEQYF. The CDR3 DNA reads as TGCGCCAGCAGCTTAGGGGGCCCTTGGGACGAGCAGTACTTC.

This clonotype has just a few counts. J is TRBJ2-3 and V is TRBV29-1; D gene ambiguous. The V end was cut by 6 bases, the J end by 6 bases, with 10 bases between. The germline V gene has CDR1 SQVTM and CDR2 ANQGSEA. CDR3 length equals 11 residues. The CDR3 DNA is TGCAGCGTGACGCCGTCGGATACGCAGTATTTT. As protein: CSVTPSDTQYF.

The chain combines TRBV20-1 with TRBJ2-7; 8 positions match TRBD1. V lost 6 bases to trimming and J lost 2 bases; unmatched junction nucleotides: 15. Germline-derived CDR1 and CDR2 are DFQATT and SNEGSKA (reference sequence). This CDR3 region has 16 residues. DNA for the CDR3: TGCAGTGCCACTTCTTCGGACAGGGTATCTCCCTACGAGCAGTACTTC. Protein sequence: CSATSSDRVSPYEQYF.

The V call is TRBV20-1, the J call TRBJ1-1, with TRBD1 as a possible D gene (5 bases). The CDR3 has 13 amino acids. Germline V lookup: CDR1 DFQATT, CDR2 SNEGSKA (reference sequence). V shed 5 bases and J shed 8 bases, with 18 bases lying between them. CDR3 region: CSAQHSGTREAFF. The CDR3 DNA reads TGCAGTGCTCAACATTCCGGGACGAGGGAAGCTTTCTTT.

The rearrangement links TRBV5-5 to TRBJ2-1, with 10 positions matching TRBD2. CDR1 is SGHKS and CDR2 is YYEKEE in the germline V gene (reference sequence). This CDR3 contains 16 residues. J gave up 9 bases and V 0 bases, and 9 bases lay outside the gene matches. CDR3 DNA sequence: TGTGCCAGCAGCTTGGCCGGGAGCGGGAGGGCGCTTGAGCAGTTCTTC. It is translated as CASSLAGSGRALEQFF. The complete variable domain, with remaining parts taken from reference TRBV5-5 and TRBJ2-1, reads DAGVTQSPTHLIKTRGQQVTLRCSPISGHKSVSWYQQVLGQGPQFIFQYYEKEERGRGNFPDRFSARQFPNYSSELNVNALLLGDSALYLCASSLAGSGRALEQFFGPGTRLTVL.

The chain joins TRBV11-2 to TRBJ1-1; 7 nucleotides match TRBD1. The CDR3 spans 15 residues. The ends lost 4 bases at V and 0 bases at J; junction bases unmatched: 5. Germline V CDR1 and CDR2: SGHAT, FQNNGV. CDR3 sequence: CASSSYRGLNTEAFF. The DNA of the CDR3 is TGTGCCAGCAGCTCATACAGGGGCCTGAACACTGAAGCTTTCTTT.